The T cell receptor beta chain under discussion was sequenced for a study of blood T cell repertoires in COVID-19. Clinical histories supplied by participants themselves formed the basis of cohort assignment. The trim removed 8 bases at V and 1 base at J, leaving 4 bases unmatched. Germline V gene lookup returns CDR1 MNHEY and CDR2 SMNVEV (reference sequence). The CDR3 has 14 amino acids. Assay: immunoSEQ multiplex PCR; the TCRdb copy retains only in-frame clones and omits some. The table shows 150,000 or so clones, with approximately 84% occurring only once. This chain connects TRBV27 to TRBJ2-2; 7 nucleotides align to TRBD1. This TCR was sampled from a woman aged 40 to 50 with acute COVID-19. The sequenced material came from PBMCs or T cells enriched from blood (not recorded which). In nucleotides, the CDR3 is TGTGCCAGCGGACGACAGGGGAACACCGGGGAGCTGTTTTTT. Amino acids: CASGRQGNTGELFF.